The 5 T cell receptor beta chains below were found in one sample sequenced in a study of cytomegalovirus exposure and HLA in healthy donors. This PCR relied on a set of 60 Vbeta primers and 13 Jbeta primers. Method: immunoSEQ multiplex PCR; TCRdb's copy keeps in-frame clones and lacks some. The sample lists 210,000 or so clones, roughly 88% seen once, with under 0.85% in the top ten. The sample was PBMCs. The receptors shown here come from a boy under 10 years old in good health and CMV-seronegative.

The CDR3 reads CAISLAGGTDTQYF. DNA for the CDR3: TGTGCCATCAGTCTAGCGGGAGGAACAGATACGCAGTATTTT. The rearrangement joins TRBV10-3 to TRBJ2-3, with TRBD2 matching over 11 bases. Germline loops: CDR1 ENHRY, CDR2 SYGVKD. CDR3 length: 14 residues. Unmatched junction bases numbered 1, after V lost 5 bases and J lost 3 bases.

This sequence joins TRBV7-3 and TRBJ2-3; 8 nucleotides match TRBD2. This CDR3 has 15 amino acids. J lost 4 bases, V lost 4 bases, and 7 bases had no gene match. Germline-derived CDR1 and CDR2 are SGHTA and FQGTGA. CDR3 bases: TGTGCCAGCAGCTCCGGGGGGGCCCAGGCAGATACGCAGTATTTT. Its translation: CASSSGGAQADTQYF.

To note about this clone: Other DNA sequences from this sample encode an identical CDR3 as well. The chain carries TRBV25-1 and TRBJ2-5, with 9 bases matching TRBD1. In germline, CDR1 is MGHDK, CDR2 SYGVNS. The J segment lost 7 bases and the V segment lost 3 bases, leaving 12 bases of the junction unmatched. The CDR3 length is 16 residues. The CDR3 bases are TGTGCCAGCAGTGACCCACCGGGACAGGGCTCCCCGACCCAGTACTTC. Encoded protein: CASSDPPGQGSPTQYF.

Written as DNA, the CDR3 is TGTGCCAGCAGCCACCAGACACCCTCTCGGAAACGCTACACCTTC. The encoded protein is CASSHQTPSRKRYTF. The gene calls are TRBV7-9 and TRBJ1-2; D gene uncertain. V was cut by 5 bases and J by 9 bases, with 22 bases left in between. Germline V CDR1 and CDR2: SEHNR, FQNEAQ (reference sequence). This CDR3 is built from 15 residues.

The chain joins TRBV6-4 to TRBJ2-7, with TRBD1 matching 10 bases. Germline CDR1 is MRHNA and CDR2 is SNTAGT. The V gene end was trimmed by 8 bases and the J gene end by 3 bases; junction bases not matched to a gene: 16. CDR3 size: 17 residues. CDR3 in DNA: TGTGCCAGCTGTAGAGGGGGTGATCGGGACAGGGGCTACGAGCAGTACTTC. Translation: CASCRGGDRDRGYEQYF.